The 14 T cell receptor beta chains in this list originate from one sample, sequenced in a study of response to subunit inactivated influenza vaccine (dated by TCRdb to about 2018). This specimen's time point label, per the study, means: 45 days after influenza vaccine administration. The library relied on RT-PCR. For sequencing, an Illumina HiSeq 2500 was employed. Using fastp trimming at Q25 and MiXCR clonotype assembly, TCRdb reanalyzed the public sequencing data and kept in-frame beta chains. Merged by CDR3 protein, the rows form single entries marked with the most common genes and DNA. This sample gives around 500,000 distinct CDR3 sequences in total; approximately 11% of them show up just once. The ten top clones hold about 12% of the sample. The sample in question was PBMCs from blood, obtained 40 to 50 days after vaccination. These receptors came from a man aged 50 to 59 who received an inactivated influenza vaccine. Donor details come from another sample of the same person, matched by shared clones.

This rearrangement joins TRBV11-2 to TRBJ2-1; 7 bases agree with TRBD2. Germline lookup yields CDR1 SGHAT and CDR2 FQNNGV. The CDR3 consists of 16 residues. Germline trimming cut 5 bases from V and 5 bases from J; bases unmatched to any gene: 12. CDR3 coding DNA: TGTGCCAGCAGCCCTACCTGGCTAGCGGTTCACAATGAGCAGTTCTTC. Translation: CASSPTWLAVHNEQFF.

The chain uses TRBV28 and TRBJ2-1; 7 bases align to TRBD1. Germline CDR1 MDHEN, CDR2 SYDVKM. V lost 2 bases to trimming and J lost 4 bases; unmatched junction nucleotides: 11. The CDR3 spans 17 residues. The CDR3 nucleotides read TGTGCCAGCAGTTTACGGCAGGGGGTATCCTTTTACAATGAGCAGTTCTTC. Protein product: CASSLRQGVSFYNEQFF. The full variable domain, with the rest looked up from reference TRBV28 and TRBJ2-1, is DVKVTQSSRYLVKRTGEKVFLECVQDMDHENMFWYRQDPGLGLRLIYFSYDVKMKEKGDIPEGYSVSREKKERFSLILESASTNQTSMYLCASSLRQGVSFYNEQFFGPGTRLTVL.

The chain uses TRBV2 and TRBJ2-1; maybe TRBD2 (5 bases). From germline, CDR1 is SNHLY and CDR2 FYNNEI. The length of the CDR3 is 15 residues. The V gene lost 4 bases and the J gene lost 6 bases, with 16 bases spanning the gap. The CDR3 bases are TGTGCCAGCAGTGTGGATACACTCCGGGGCAATGAGCAGTTCTTC. Amino acids: CASSVDTLRGNEQFF.

This chain connects TRBV28 to TRBJ1-1, with TRBD1 as a possible D gene (5 bases). The CDR3 is 14 residues long. Germline values: CDR1 MDHEN, CDR2 SYDVKM. Trimming shortened V by 7 bases and J by 3 bases, and 15 bases separated the two germline ends. CDR3 sequence: CASIGPGGDTEAFF. The CDR3 DNA follows: TGTGCCAGCATCGGGCCGGGAGGGGACACTGAAGCTTTCTTT.

The chain couples TRBV20-1 to TRBJ1-2, with 7 nucleotides matching TRBD1. Germline CDR1 reads DFQATT; CDR2 reads SNEGSKA (reference sequence). CDR3 length: 15 amino acids. Trimming cost V 1 base and J 3 bases; bases outside gene matches: 8. The CDR3 nucleotides are TGCAGTGCTAGAGCGCAGGGGGTGGATTACTATGGCTACACCTTC. It translates to CSARAQGVDYYGYTF.

This sequence joins TRBV28 and TRBJ2-5; possible D gene TRBD2, 5 bases. V lost 5 bases and J 5 bases, leaving 12 bases between the germline ends. This CDR3 has 13 amino acids. The germline V gene encodes CDR1 MDHEN and CDR2 SYDVKM. The CDR3 is CASSPLVRETQYF. Written as DNA, the CDR3 is TGTGCCAGCAGTCCACTAGTACGGGAGACCCAGTACTTC.

The rearrangement joins TRBV6-2 or TRBV6-3 to TRBJ1-6; weak D call: TRBD1 (6 bases). V was pared by 8 bases and J by 7 bases, with 12 bases between. Germline CDR1 and CDR2: MNHEY and SVGEGT. CDR3 length: 13 amino acids. The CDR3 loop reads CASLGQSNSPLHF. The CDR3 region has the DNA TGTGCCAGCTTGGGACAATCAAATTCACCCCTCCACTTT.

Ten or more counts support this clonotype. V is TRBV10-3 and J is TRBJ2-5, with D maybe TRBD2 (5 bases). The ends were cut back, 6 bases at V and 3 bases at J, with 17 bases in the middle. Germline V gene data show CDR1 as ENHRY and CDR2 as SYGVKD. The CDR3 sequence is 15 residues long. The CDR3 region has the DNA TGTGCCATCAGGCGTTCGGGCCTCGGGGAAGAGACCCAGTACTTC. Residues: CAIRRSGLGEETQYF.

This clonotype was recorded a few times. The V gene is TRBV10-3, the J gene TRBJ2-7; TRBD1 matches at 10 bases. The germline CDR1 and CDR2 sequences are ENHRY and SYGVKD. This CDR3 is built from 16 residues. V lost 3 bases to trimming and J lost 4 bases; unmatched junction nucleotides: 9. CDR3: CAISEIGTGDGYEQYF. The CDR3 region has the DNA TGTGCCATCAGTGAAATCGGGACAGGGGACGGGTACGAGCAGTACTTC.

This clonotype occurred many times. CDR3 sequence reads: CSVVPSDSYEQYF. CDR3 sequence (DNA): TGCAGCGTTGTTCCTAGCGACTCCTACGAGCAGTACTTC. The chain links TRBV29-1 to TRBJ2-7, with D possibly TRBD2 on 6 matching bases. The CDR3 contains 13 residues. V lost 4 bases and J lost 0, with 10 bases in between. CDR1 and CDR2 from the germline V gene are SQVTM and ANQGSEA.

The gene calls are TRBV20-1 and TRBJ2-7; 9 bases are a match to TRBD2. V was clipped by 4 bases and J by 6 bases; unmatched bases: 10. This CDR3 region has 14 residues. Looked up from germline, CDR1 is DFQATT and CDR2 is SNEGSKA (reference sequence). DNA for the CDR3: TGCAGTGCTACCCTGACTAGCGGCAGATCCGAGCAGTACTTC. It is translated as CSATLTSGRSEQYF.

The chain carries TRBV7-2 and TRBJ2-2; D possibly corresponds to TRBD1 (6 bases). Trimming took off 5 bases at V and 4 bases at J, with 14 bases between the two ends. This CDR3 contains 15 residues. The V gene's germline CDR1 is SGHTA and CDR2 FQGNSA. The CDR3 DNA reads TGTGCCAGCAGCCGGCAGGGGCAGGGCACCGGGGAGCTGTTTTTT. Translation: CASSRQGQGTGELFF.

This clonotype was seen only a few times. The genes are TRBV6-6 and TRBJ2-1; weak D call: TRBD1 (5 bases). The CDR3 extends over 13 amino acids. Germline assignment: CDR1 MNHNY and CDR2 SVGAGI (reference sequence). The V end was cut by 8 bases, the J end by 5 bases, with 13 bases between. The CDR3 is CASHPTENNEQFF. As DNA, the CDR3 is TGTGCCAGCCACCCGACAGAAAACAATGAGCAGTTCTTC.

V is TRBV5-1 and J is TRBJ2-5, with 9 bases lining up with TRBD2. CDR3 size: 15 residues. The V gene's germline CDR1 is SGHRS and CDR2 YFSETQ. Losses at the gene ends were 4 bases for V and 2 bases for J; bases not matched to a gene: 6. The CDR3 sequence is CASSPRAGGQETQYF. In nucleotides, the CDR3 is TGCGCCAGCAGCCCGCGAGCGGGGGGACAAGAGACCCAGTACTTC.